The clone carrying this T cell receptor (beta chain) was counted at least ten times. This entry is derived from a study of T cells after yellow fever vaccination. Germline-derived CDR1 and CDR2 are ENHRY and SYGVKD. Trimming took off 6 bases at V and 4 bases at J, with 15 bases between the two ends. CDR3 length: 14 residues. TCRdb ran MiXCR on the 5' RACE reads and lists one entry per CDR3 protein. The sample includes 200,000 to 300,000 distinct CDR3 sequences, about 3.7% seen only once; the top ten take about 20%. The TCR originated in a man aged 18 to 30 who received the YFV17D yellow fever vaccine. The material sequenced was PBMCs, taken 15 days after the yellow fever booster vaccination. V usage is TRBV10-3 and J usage is TRBJ2-5; tentative D call: TRBD2 (5 bases). DNA of the CDR3: TGTGCCATCAGGGCCCACGGGGAAGCAGAGACCCAGTACTTC. Its protein is CAIRAHGEAETQYF.